Sequencing of this TCR beta chain was carried out in a study of blood T cell repertoires in COVID-19. Study in general: Samples of COVID-19 (acute and convalescent) were obtained from the United States, Italy and Spain.

Losses at the gene ends were 2 bases for V and 7 bases for J; bases not matched to a gene: 10. This CDR3 has 15 residues. Germline values: CDR1 MNHEY, CDR2 SMNVEV (reference sequence). The data were produced by immunoSEQ multiplex PCR, yet TCRdb's version contains in-frame clones alone and is incomplete. Of around 93,000 clones in the sample, about four fifths were seen once. This receptor was taken from an elderly man with acute or convalescent COVID-19. This chain uses TRBV27 with TRBJ2-5, with 7 bases fitting TRBD2. Sequencing used peripheral blood. The CDR3 DNA sequence: TGTGCCAGCAGTTTAGAGGGGACCTCGGGGGGGACCCAGTACTTC. Its protein is CASSLEGTSGGTQYF.